The T cell receptor beta chain described here comes from a study of STAT5B mutations in CD4+ large granular lymphocyte leukemia. Study in general: Anti-CD4 microbead selection came after CD8+ cell depletion in cryopreserved samples. General observations from the study: CD4-sorted patient repertoires seemed more clonal than healthy CD4+ repertoires.

Sequencing was at survey level. Assay: immunoSEQ multiplex PCR; the TCRdb copy retains only in-frame clones and omits some. The sample holds roughly 1,600 clones, roughly 73% seen once. The CDR3 runs to 15 residues. Germline CDR1 is SGHTS and CDR2 is YDEGEE. The ends were cut back, 0 bases at V and 2 bases at J, with 9 bases in the middle. About this clone itself: Its cognate antigen is unknown.

The rearrangement uses TRBV5-8 and TRBJ1-5, with D hard to call. This receptor was taken from a woman in her sixties or seventies with CD4+ T-cell large granular lymphocyte leukemia. The sample consisted of PBMCs. The CDR3 bases are TGTGCCAGCAGCTTGGGGGGATTGCGCAATCAGCCCCAGCATTTT. It specifies CASSLGGLRNQPQHF.